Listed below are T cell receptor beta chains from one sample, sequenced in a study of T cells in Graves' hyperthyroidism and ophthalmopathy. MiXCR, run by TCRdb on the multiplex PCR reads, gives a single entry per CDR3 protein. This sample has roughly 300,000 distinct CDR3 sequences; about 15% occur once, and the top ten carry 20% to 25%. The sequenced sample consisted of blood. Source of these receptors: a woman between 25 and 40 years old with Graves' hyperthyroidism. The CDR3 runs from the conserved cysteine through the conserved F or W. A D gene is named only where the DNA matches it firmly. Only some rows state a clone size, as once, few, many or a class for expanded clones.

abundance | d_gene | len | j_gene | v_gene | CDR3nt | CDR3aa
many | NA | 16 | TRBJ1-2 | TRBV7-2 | TGTGCCAGCAGCTTGGGGGGGCAGGGGAAAATCTATGGCTACACCTTC | CASSLGGQGKIYGYTF
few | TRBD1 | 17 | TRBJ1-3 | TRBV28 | TGTGCCAGCGCCGCCGGGACAGGGTTTTTGTCCGGAAACACCATATATTTT | CASAAGTGFLSGNTIYF
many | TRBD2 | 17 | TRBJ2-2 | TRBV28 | TGTGCCAGCAGTTTTTTAAGGCTAGCGGGACCTACAGGGGAGCTGTTTTTT | CASSFLRLAGPTGELFF
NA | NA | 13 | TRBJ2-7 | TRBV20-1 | TGCAGTGCTAGTACAATTGATAGCTACGAGCAGTACTTC | CSASTIDSYEQYF
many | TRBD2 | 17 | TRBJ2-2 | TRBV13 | TGTGCCAGCAGCTCAGTCCGGGCGGGAGCTGACACCGGGGAGCTGTTTTTT | CASSSVRAGADTGELFF
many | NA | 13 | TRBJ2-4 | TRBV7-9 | TGTGCCAGCACCTCAAACAGCGAGGGCATTCAGTACTTC | CASTSNSEGIQYF
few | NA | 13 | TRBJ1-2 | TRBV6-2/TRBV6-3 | TGTGCCAGCAGTTGGAAGACGGGTAATGGCTACACCTTC | CASSWKTGNGYTF
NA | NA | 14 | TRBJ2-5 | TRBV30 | TGTGCCTGGAGTGTAGGGGGGGGAGGAGAGACCCAGTACTTC | CAWSVGGGGETQYF
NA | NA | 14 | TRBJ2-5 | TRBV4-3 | TGCGCCAGCAGCCAAGAAGCGCGGGGAGAGACCCAGTACTTC | CASSQEARGETQYF
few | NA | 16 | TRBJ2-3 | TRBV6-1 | TGTGCCAGCAGTTTCGGTAGATACAGGGGCACAGATACGCAGTATTTT | CASSFGRYRGTDTQYF
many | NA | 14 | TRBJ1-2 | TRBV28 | TGTGCCAGAAAACACCACGGGGGAGGCTGTGGCTACACCTTC | CARKHHGGGCGYTF
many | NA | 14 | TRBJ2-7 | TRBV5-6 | TGTGCCAGCAGCTTTTGGGCGGCCCCCTACGAGCAGTACTTC | CASSFWAAPYEQYF
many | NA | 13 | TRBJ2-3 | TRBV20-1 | TGCAGTGCTAGGTCGGTTGGGACAGATACGCAGTATTTT | CSARSVGTDTQYF
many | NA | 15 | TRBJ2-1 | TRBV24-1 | TGTGCCACCAGTGATCGCAAAAGACCTGGGAATGAGCAGTTCTTC | CATSDRKRPGNEQFF
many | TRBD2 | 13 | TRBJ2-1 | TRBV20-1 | TGCAGTGCTAGACGCGGGACTAACAATGAGCAGTTCTTC | CSARRGTNNEQFF
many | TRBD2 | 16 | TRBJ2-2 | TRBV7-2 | TGTGCCAGCAGCTTACTCCTAGCGGGAGTCACCGGGGAGCTGTTTTTT | CASSLLLAGVTGELFF
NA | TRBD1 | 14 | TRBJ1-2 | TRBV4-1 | TGCGCCAGCAGCCAAGTGAAAGACAGGGATGGCTACACCTTC | CASSQVKDRDGYTF
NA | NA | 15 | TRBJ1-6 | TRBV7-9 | TGTGCCAGCAGCTCGGGCCAAGCAGAAAGTTCACCCCTCCACTTT | CASSSGQAESSPLHF
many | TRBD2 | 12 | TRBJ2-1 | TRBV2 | TGTGCCATTGGGACTAGCGGCAGGGAGCAGTTCTTC | CAIGTSGREQFF
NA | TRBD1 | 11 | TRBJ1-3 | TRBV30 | TGTGCCTGGAGTCGGGACAGCAGAGTGGATTTT | CAWSRDSRVDF
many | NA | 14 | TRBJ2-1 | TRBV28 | TGTGCCAGCACCTCGGAACCTGGGTACAATGAGCAGTTCTTC | CASTSEPGYNEQFF
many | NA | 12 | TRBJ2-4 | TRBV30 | TGTGCCTGGAGTGCGGGCTTAAACATTCAGTACTTC | CAWSAGLNIQYF
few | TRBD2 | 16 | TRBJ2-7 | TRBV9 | TGTGCCAGCAGCGTAGGGGCTAGCGGGAGTATCTACGAGCAGTACTTC | CASSVGASGSIYEQYF
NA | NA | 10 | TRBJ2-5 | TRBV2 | TGTGCCAGCAAGGGGAAGACCCAGTACTTC | CASKGKTQYF
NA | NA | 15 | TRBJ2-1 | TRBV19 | TGTGCCAATAACCAGGCACCGAGCTCCTACAATGAGCAGTTCTTC | CANNQAPSSYNEQFF
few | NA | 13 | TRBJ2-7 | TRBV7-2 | TGTGCCAGCAGCTTAGAGGCAGGCTACGAGCAGTACTTC | CASSLEAGYEQYF
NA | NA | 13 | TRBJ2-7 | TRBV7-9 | TGTGCCAGCAGCCCCGCGGCGGAATACGAGCAGTACTTC | CASSPAAEYEQYF
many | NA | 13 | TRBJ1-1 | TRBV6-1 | TGTGCCAGCAGTTCTACAGGGAACACTGAAGCTTTCTTT | CASSSTGNTEAFF
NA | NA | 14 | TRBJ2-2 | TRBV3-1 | TGTGCCAGCAGCCGGAGGGGGGCGGACGGGGAGCTGTTTTTT | CASSRRGADGELFF
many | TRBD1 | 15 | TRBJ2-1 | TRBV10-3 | TGTGCCATCAGGGCCTCCGGGACAGGGGATAATGAGCAGTTCTTC | CAIRASGTGDNEQFF
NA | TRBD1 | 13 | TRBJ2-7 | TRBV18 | TGTGCCAGCTCACCAGGGACAGGGGGCGAGCGGTACTTC | CASSPGTGGERYF
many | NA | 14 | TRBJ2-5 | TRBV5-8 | TGTGCCAGCAGCTTGGCCGCTAGATCAGAGACCCAGTACTTC | CASSLAARSETQYF
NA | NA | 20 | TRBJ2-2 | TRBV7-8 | TGTGCCAGCAGCTTGGGTCGGGTTTCACTAGGGGGACATAACACCGGGGAGCTGTTTTTT | CASSLGRVSLGGHNTGELFF
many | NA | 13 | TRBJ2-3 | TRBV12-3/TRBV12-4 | TGTGCCAGCGGAGGGAGTTTGGGAGATACGCAGTATTTT | CASGGSLGDTQYF
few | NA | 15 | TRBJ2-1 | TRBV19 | TGTGCCAGTAGTATAGTACTAGACCTCTACAATGAGCAGTTCTTC | CASSIVLDLYNEQFF
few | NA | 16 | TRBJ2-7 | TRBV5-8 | TGTGCCAGCCTACCGAGGTGGGGCAAGGGATTCTACGAGCAGTACTTC | CASLPRWGKGFYEQYF
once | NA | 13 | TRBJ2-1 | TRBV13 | TGTGCCAGCAGAGCCAGAATCTACAATGAGCAGTTCTTC | CASRARIYNEQFF
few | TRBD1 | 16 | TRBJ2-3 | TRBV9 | TGTGCCAGCAGCGTAGGGACAGGGGCCGCCACAGATACGCAGTATTTT | CASSVGTGAATDTQYF
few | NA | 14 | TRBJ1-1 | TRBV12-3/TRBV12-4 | TGTGCCAGCAGTTTCCAACAGCTGAACACTGAAGCTTTCTTT | CASSFQQLNTEAFF
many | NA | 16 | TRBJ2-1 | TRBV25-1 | TGTGCCAGCAGTGAATATAGGGACGATACTTCCAATGAGCAGTTCTTC | CASSEYRDDTSNEQFF
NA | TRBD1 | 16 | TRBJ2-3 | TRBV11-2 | TGTGCCAGCAGCACAAGGTGGGACAGATCCACAGATACGCAGTATTTT | CASSTRWDRSTDTQYF
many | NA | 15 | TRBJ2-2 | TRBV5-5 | TGTGCCAGCAGCTTGAGGTCGACTAACACCGGGGAGCTGTTTTTT | CASSLRSTNTGELFF
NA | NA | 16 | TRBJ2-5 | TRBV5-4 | TGTGCCAGCAGCATTACAAACGGTGGCGGTATCGAGACCCAGTACTTC | CASSITNGGGIETQYF
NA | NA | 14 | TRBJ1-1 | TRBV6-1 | TGTGCCAGCAGGAGACAGGTGGGGAACACTGAAGCTTTCTTT | CASRRQVGNTEAFF
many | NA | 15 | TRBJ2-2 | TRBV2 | TGTGCCAGCAGCGACACCGCAGGAAACACCGGGGAGCTGTTTTTT | CASSDTAGNTGELFF
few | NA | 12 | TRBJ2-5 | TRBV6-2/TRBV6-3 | TGTGCCAGCAGCGGAAATCAGGGGACCCAGTACTTC | CASSGNQGTQYF
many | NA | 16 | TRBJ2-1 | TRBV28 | TGTGCCAGCACCCTACCCCGGACACGTCACTACAATGAGCAGTTCTTC | CASTLPRTRHYNEQFF
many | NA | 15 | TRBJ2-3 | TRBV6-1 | TGTGCCAGCAGCCCTGGGACACCGGGGAGAGATACGCAGTATTTT | CASSPGTPGRDTQYF
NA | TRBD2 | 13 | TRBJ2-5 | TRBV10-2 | TGCGCCAGCCGGGTATGGGAGGGAGAGACCCAGTACTTC | CASRVWEGETQYF
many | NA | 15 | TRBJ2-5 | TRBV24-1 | TGTGCCACCAGTGATTCGGGGGTGGCGGGAGAGACCCAGTACTTC | CATSDSGVAGETQYF